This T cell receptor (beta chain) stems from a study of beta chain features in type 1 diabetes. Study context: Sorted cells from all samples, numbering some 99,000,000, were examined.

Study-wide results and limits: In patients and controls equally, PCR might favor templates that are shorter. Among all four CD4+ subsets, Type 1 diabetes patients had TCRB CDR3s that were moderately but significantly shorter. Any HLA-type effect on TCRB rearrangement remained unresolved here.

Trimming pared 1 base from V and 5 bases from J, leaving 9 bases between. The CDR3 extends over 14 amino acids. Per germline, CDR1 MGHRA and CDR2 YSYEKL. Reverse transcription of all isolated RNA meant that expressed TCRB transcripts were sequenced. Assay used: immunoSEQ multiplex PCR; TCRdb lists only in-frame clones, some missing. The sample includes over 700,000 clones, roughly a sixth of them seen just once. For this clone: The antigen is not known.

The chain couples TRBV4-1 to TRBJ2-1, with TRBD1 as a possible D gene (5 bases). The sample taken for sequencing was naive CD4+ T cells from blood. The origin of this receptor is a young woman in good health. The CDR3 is CASSQVTRDNEQFF. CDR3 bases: TGCGCCAGCAGCCAAGTGACCAGGGACAATGAGCAGTTCTTC.